There are a few counts of the clone carrying this T cell receptor beta chain. The antigen remains undetermined. The entry originates in a study of cytomegalovirus exposure and HLA in healthy donors. Overall study results and limits: Among TCR beta chains, those listed as cytomegalovirus-associated numbered fewer than 200. TRBV6-2, TRBV6-3 and some other V segments were excluded as indistinguishable. Trimming of TCR beta V- and J-genes showed a link, identified in a later analysis, to a missense DCLRE1C variant.

Vbeta (60) and Jbeta (13) primers were used in the PCR. In the source study's methods: Later, an analysis found about 77 million unique TCR beta chains, and roughly 9.9 million of these were shared. Method: immunoSEQ multiplex PCR; TCRdb's copy keeps in-frame clones and lacks some. D and trimming were read from the DNA, whereas the V and J calls and clone size are those reported in that table. The data contain roughly 180,000 clones, about 80% of them singletons. Germline V CDR1 and CDR2: SGDLS, YYNGEE. This CDR3 comprises 15 residues. Trimming at V came to 0 bases and at J to 2 bases, leaving 1 base not matched to a gene.

What was sequenced was PBMCs. The TCR was taken from a woman aged 55-70 years in good health and CMV-seropositive. J is TRBJ1-3 and V is TRBV9; 8 positions match TRBD1. Written as DNA, the CDR3 is TGTGCCAGCAGCGTAGGGACAGGGCCTGGAAACACCATATATTTT. Its protein is CASSVGTGPGNTIYF.